This TCR beta chain is drawn from a study of T cell responses to AZD1222 COVID-19 vaccine. Findings and caveats of the study: Spike was spanned by vaccine-associated CD4 TCRs, which were dominant at 160-218 and 743-854.

Losses at the gene ends were 7 bases for V and 4 bases for J; bases not matched to a gene: 5. This CDR3 has 14 residues. Per germline, CDR1 SGHRS and CDR2 YFSETQ. Libraries were prepared by immunoSEQ multiplex PCR; TCRdb keeps only in-frame clonotypes and omits some of them. The sample records fewer than 120,000 clones, roughly 90% being singletons. A note on this clone: Its antigen is not identified.

The source of this sequence is an adult who received the AZD1222 COVID-19 vaccine. The chain is built from TRBV5-1 and TRBJ2-1; TRBD1 aligns across 10 bases. Sequenced here: peripheral blood, sampled 28 days after the second AZD1222 dose. CDR3 DNA sequence: TGCGCCAGCGGGACAGGGGTCCAGTACAATGAGCAGTTCTTC. It specifies CASGTGVQYNEQFF.